This T cell receptor beta chain was retrieved from a study of blood T cell repertoires in COVID-19. In the study overall: The study drew acute and convalescent COVID-19 samples from the United States, Italy and Spain. Sample material is recorded as cDNA or gDNA derived from T cells, B-cell-depleted T cells, or PBMCs.

With 1 base removed from V and 0 bases from J, the gap between germline ends came to 9 bases. Germline V gene lookup returns CDR1 LGHNA and CDR2 YSLEER. CDR3 length: 15 amino acids. Authors' data handling: The authors estimated nucleated cell counts from reference gene primer amplification. Profiled with immunoSEQ multiplex PCR; TCRdb holds only in-frame clones, not every one. The V and J calls and clone size come from that table; D and trimming were worked out from the DNA. The sample lists 200,000 to 250,000 clones, around 85% occurring once. Enrollment of patients from Seattle took place during active infection, with longitudinal follow-up.

Sequencing was carried out using peripheral blood. The chain uses TRBV4-3 and TRBJ1-1; no clear D. The clonotype comes from a woman between 65 and 79 years old with COVID-19, enrolled during active disease. CDR3 nucleotides: TGCGCCAGCAGCCAAGTAGCCGGGGTGAACACTGAAGCTTTCTTT. Translation gives CASSQVAGVNTEAFF.